The T cell receptor (beta chain) under discussion was sequenced for a study of brain T cells in children with intractable seizures. Between the trimmed V and J ends, which lost 8 bases and 2 bases, there was a span of 15 bases. Looked up from germline, CDR1 is LNHDA and CDR2 is SQIVND (reference sequence). This CDR3 is 15 amino acids long. Pre-surgery treatment included at least one anti-epileptic drug. The data were produced by immunoSEQ multiplex PCR, yet TCRdb's version contains in-frame clones alone and is incomplete. The sample has about 80,000 clones, 90% to 95% seen once. This chain links TRBV19 with TRBJ2-2, with D uncertain. This sample comprised peripheral blood, obtained at surgery. The receptor's source is a girl aged 2-10 years with Rasmussen encephalitis and intractable seizures. CDR3 loop: CASLDPFHNTGELFF. CDR3 sequence (DNA): TGTGCCAGTTTAGATCCCTTCCACAACACCGGGGAGCTGTTTTTT.